The next 10 T cell receptor beta chains were all read from a single sample in a study of tumor-infiltrating lymphocytes in primary liver carcinoma. Co-extraction of RNA and DNA was performed on about 20-33 mg of unsorted bulk tissue. Synthesis of TCR beta cDNA was carried out from about 540 ng total RNA with a constant-region primer. Libraries for TCR beta were built through three nested multiplex PCR rounds, which together made up a slightly modified ARM-PCR procedure. The opening two PCR rounds, approximately 10 cycles each, paired TRBV1-TRBV30 forward primers with a C-beta reverse primer. TCRdb redid the calling of the multiplex PCR reads with MiXCR, one entry per CDR3 protein. The data hold approximately 30,000 distinct CDR3 sequences, with roughly two thirds observed a single time. The sample consisted of liver tumor tissue from sampling region 3. Regarding subset: tumor region T3, left-lateral pole. These receptors all come from a woman in her thirties with primary liver carcinoma and hepatitis B virus infection.

A word on this clonotype: This may be a read error: a much more frequent sequence differs by one nucleotide. The chain links TRBV6-1 to TRBJ2-7; D might be TRBD1 (6 bases). The CDR3 runs 15 residues. The germline CDR1 and CDR2 sequences are MNHNS and SASEGT. V shed 7 bases and J shed 5 bases, with 21 bases lying between them. In DNA, the CDR3 is TGTGCCAGCATTGATGCCGGAACAGGGAAGCACGAGCAGTACTTC. Translated, it gives CASIDAGTGKHEQYF.

This clonotype was found once. This may come from a read error, since a much larger clone is one base off. The CDR3 ends on some other residue instead of the conserved phenylalanine or tryptophan, so this is likely a read error. The chain joins TRBV20-1 to TRBJ2-4, with 7 bases matching TRBD1. The V gene's germline CDR1 is DFQATT and CDR2 SNEGSKA (reference sequence). This CDR3 comprises 13 residues. Losses at the gene ends were 3 bases for V and 3 bases for J; bases not matched to a gene: 2. The CDR3, as DNA: TGCAGTGCTAGCGGGGACAGCAAAAACATTCAGTACCTC. It specifies CSASGDSKNIQYL.

J is TRBJ1-1 and V is TRBV11-2; maybe TRBD1 (6 bases). The V gene lost 5 bases and the J gene lost 4 bases, with 32 bases spanning the gap. This CDR3 spans 20 amino acids. Germline CDR1 reads SGHAT; CDR2 reads FQNNGV. The CDR3 bases are TGTGCCAGCAGCGATCGGGACGGGGGGCGCAAGAGGTGGAGTATCACTGAAGCTTTCTTT. As protein: CASSDRDGGRKRWSITEAFF.

A single count supports this clonotype. The CDR3 carries no conserved terminal phenylalanine or tryptophan, so it likely arises from a read error. The chain carries TRBV30 and TRBJ2-1, with 8 bases fitting TRBD2. V gave up 3 bases and J gave up 1 base; unmatched junction bases: 5. There are 15 residues in the CDR3. Per the germline V gene, CDR1 is GTSNPN and CDR2 is SVGIG (reference sequence). The DNA for the CDR3 is TGTGCCTGGAGACTAGCGGAACTGTCCTACAATGAGCAGTTCATC. It specifies CAWRLAELSYNEQFI.

Remarks on this clonotype: One end of the junction does not line up with germline, which may come from a read error. V gene TRBV28 combines with J gene TRBJ2-1, with 11 bases matching TRBD2. There are 14 residues in the CDR3. Per the germline V gene, CDR1 is MDHEN and CDR2 is SYDVKM. The CDR3 is CAGRGTSGDSEQFF. The CDR3 DNA reads TGTGCCGGCAGGGGGACTAGCGGTGACAGTGAGCAGTTCTTC.

There are many counts of this clonotype. An end of the junction does not agree with germline; a read error may underlie this. This rearrangement joins TRBV29-1 to TRBJ2-7; 11 positions agree with TRBD2. In germline, CDR1 is SQVTM, CDR2 ANQGSEA. This CDR3 region has 15 residues. For the CDR3, the DNA is TGCAGCGTTGTTGCCTTGGGACTAGCGGCCTACGAGCATTACTTC. Amino acid sequence: CSVVALGLAAYEHYF.

As regards this clonotype: This sequence may be a read error, since a much larger clone differs from it by one base. The chain joins TRBV12-3 or TRBV12-4 to TRBJ2-4, with D unclear. This CDR3 contains 17 residues. V dropped 7 bases and J dropped 0 bases, with 19 bases sitting between them. Here the CDR3 reads CASNSIHRSLAKNIQYF. The CDR3 bases are TGTGCCAGCAATTCAATCCACCGGTCTTTAGCCAAAAACATTCAGTACTTC.

As regards this clonotype: A clone one base away is much larger, so this may be a read error. This chain links TRBV7-2 with TRBJ2-3, with D unclear. Germline V gene lookup returns CDR1 SGHTA and CDR2 FQGNSA. This CDR3 contains 14 residues. CDR3 DNA sequence: TGTGTCAGCAGCTTATCAGGACGGATAGATACGCGGTATTTT. Its protein is CVSSLSGRIDTRYF.

Regarding this clonotype: Relative to the germline gene, one junction end is altered; a read error may explain this. In DNA form, the CDR3 reads TGCAGCGTCGAAGCCTCCCGGTTAGAGGTCCAAGGGACCCAGTACTTC. Translated, it gives CSVEASRLEVQGTQYF. The genes are TRBV29-1 and TRBJ2-5; D is unresolved. The CDR3 is made up of 16 amino acids. Germline loops: CDR1 SQVTM, CDR2 ANQGSEA.

This chain connects TRBV6-2 or TRBV6-3 to TRBJ2-7, with 11 positions matching TRBD2. The germline V gene encodes CDR1 MNHEY and CDR2 SVGEGT. The CDR3 runs 13 residues. V trimming: 9 bases; J trimming: 2 bases; junction bases outside the gene matches: 3. For the CDR3, the DNA is TGTGCCAGTACTAGCGGGAGACCCTACGAGCAGTACTTC. The encoded protein is CASTSGRPYEQYF.